This TCR beta chain was documented in a study of T cells in Graves' hyperthyroidism and ophthalmopathy. Whole-study results and caveats: Blood also carried most thyroid clonotypes expanded above 0.001.

From RNA transcripts, TCR beta CDR3 regions were amplified. The TCR CDR3 was amplified in a first-round RT-PCR using the HTBI primer set. Each CDR3 protein gets one entry after TCRdb re-called the multiplex PCR reads with MiXCR. Among hundreds of thousands of distinct CDR3 sequences listed, 12% to 15% were seen once. CDR3 length: 15 residues. Trimming took 0 bases from V and 6 from J; bases not matched to a gene: 6. Looked up from germline, CDR1 is SGDLS and CDR2 is YYNGEE. This clonotype came up a few times. Its target is not known. The chain recombines TRBV9 with TRBJ1-5, with TRBD1 identical over 7 bases. This receptor was identified in a woman aged 35 to 49 with Graves' hyperthyroidism. Sequences were obtained from blood. This CDR3 reads CASSVGQGGGQPQHF. The CDR3 DNA follows: TGTGCCAGCAGCGTAGGTCAGGGGGGGGGTCAGCCCCAGCATTTT.